This TCR beta chain stems from a study of T cells in Graves' hyperthyroidism and ophthalmopathy. Whole-study results and caveats: Onset of ophthalmopathy came a median approximately 6.9 months after the model predicted it.

Amplification of TCR beta CDR3 regions used RNA as the template. HTBI primers were employed in a first-round RT-PCR of the TCR CDR3. TCRdb itself ran the multiplex PCR reads through MiXCR, one entry per CDR3 protein. This table has approximately 100,000 distinct CDR3 sequences, around 37% appearing once. Stable Graves' hyperthyroidism meant no ophthalmopathy progression within 18 months. The diagnoses drew upon clinical symptoms, serum thyroxine and TRAb, thyroid ultrasound and orbital computed tomography. This clonotype has ten or more counts. Its specificity is not known. V was clipped by 3 bases and J by 5 bases, with 23 bases between them. Per germline, CDR1 ENHRY and CDR2 SYGVKD. CDR3 length: 17 amino acids.

The chain employs TRBV10-3 and TRBJ2-7, with D maybe TRBD2 (6 bases). This TCR was sampled from a woman aged 30 to 39 with Graves' hyperthyroidism. Material for sequencing was peripheral blood or thyroid tissue (not recorded which). CDR3 nucleotides: TGTGCCATCAGTGACGGAGGGAAAATATTTGACAAGGACGAGCAGTACTTC. Amino acid sequence: CAISDGGKIFDKDEQYF.